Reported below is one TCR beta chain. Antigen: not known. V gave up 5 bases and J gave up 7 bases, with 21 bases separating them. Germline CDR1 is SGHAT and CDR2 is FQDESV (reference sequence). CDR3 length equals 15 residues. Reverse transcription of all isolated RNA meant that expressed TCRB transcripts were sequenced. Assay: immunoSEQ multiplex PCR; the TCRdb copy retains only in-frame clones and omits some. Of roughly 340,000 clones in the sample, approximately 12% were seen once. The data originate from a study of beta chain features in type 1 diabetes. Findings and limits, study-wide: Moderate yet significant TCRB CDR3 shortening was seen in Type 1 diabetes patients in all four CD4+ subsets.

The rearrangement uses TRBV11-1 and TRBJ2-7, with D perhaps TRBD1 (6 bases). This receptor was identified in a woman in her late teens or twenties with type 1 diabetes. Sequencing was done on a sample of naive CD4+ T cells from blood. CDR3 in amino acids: CASSLKQGKVGEQYF. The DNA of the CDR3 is TGTGCCAGCAGCCTCAAACAGGGAAAGGTTGGTGAGCAGTACTTC.